This entry lists 7 T cell receptor beta chains sequenced from one sample in a study of monozygotic twins with inflammatory bowel disease. From the 5' RACE reads, TCRdb lists one entry per CDR3 protein and no DNA. Recorded for this sample: about 210,000 distinct CDR3 sequences. Material for sequencing was blood. The source is a human donor with ulcerative colitis or Crohn's disease, or a healthy co-twin of an affected twin (not recorded which).

The chain combines TRBV11-2 with TRBJ2-4; the TCRdb D gene call, TRBD1, has no DNA to confirm it. The CDR3 covers 20 residues. Germline V gene lookup returns CDR1 SGHAT and CDR2 FQNNGV. This CDR3 is CASSLVGDGGGSLAKNIQYF.

The chain is built from TRBV2 and TRBJ2-7; TCRdb returns TRBD1, unconfirmable since there is no DNA. This CDR3 has 14 amino acids. Germline loops: CDR1 SNHLY, CDR2 FYNNEI. The CDR3 reads CASASGTGSYEQYF.

The gene calls are TRBV6-6 and TRBJ2-3; there is no DNA to check the TCRdb D call of TRBD1. This CDR3 is 14 amino acids long. Germline CDR1 and CDR2: MNHNY and SVGAGI (reference sequence). The CDR3 loop reads CASKNEGRADTQYF.

The genes are TRBV29-1 and TRBJ2-1. CDR3 length: 11 amino acids. Germline CDR1 is SQVTM and CDR2 is ANQGSEA. The CDR3 region is CSAGVGDEQFF.

The gene calls are TRBV6-4 and TRBJ2-1; TCRdb returns TRBD1, unconfirmable since there is no DNA. CDR3 length equals 15 residues. The germline V gene has CDR1 MRHNA and CDR2 SNTAGT. This chain's CDR3 is CASSIDRATYNEQFF.

The chain uses TRBV13 and TRBJ2-7; TCRdb names TRBD2, which stays unverified in the absence of DNA. This CDR3 region has 17 residues. The germline V gene has CDR1 PRHDT and CDR2 FYEKMQ (reference sequence). CDR3: CASTPGSSGPDSYEQYF.

This rearrangement joins TRBV5-1 to TRBJ2-1; the D gene TCRdb calls, TRBD2, cannot be checked with no DNA. The CDR3 has 15 amino acids. Germline CDR1 SGHRS, CDR2 YFSETQ. CDR3 sequence reads: CASSLRHLLRDEQFF.